Only a few counts were recorded for the clone carrying this TCR beta chain. The target antigen is unknown. Clones were read by immunoSEQ multiplex PCR, and TCRdb kept only the in-frame ones, dropping some. The sample has about 960,000 clones; more than 75% are singletons. There are 11 residues in the CDR3. With 3 bases removed from V and 7 bases from J, the gap between germline ends came to 6 bases. Germline V gene sequence: CDR1 ENHRY, CDR2 SYGVKD. This sample is part of a study of shared clonotypes between healthy human individuals. Overall study results and limits: Only blood was sampled, and tissue TCR repertoires likely differ from blood ones.

The sequenced sample was memory CD4+ T cells sorted from blood. Subset of the sample: CD45RA-negative fraction. This chain links TRBV10-3 with TRBJ1-1; no clear D. The sequence was obtained from a man younger than 35 in good health. The CDR3 protein is CAISEGIEAFF. For the CDR3, the DNA is TGTGCCATCAGTGAAGGAATTGAAGCTTTCTTT.